Detailed here is one TCR beta chain. This clone was seen just once. Its antigen is currently not known. No base quality values were provided; no much bigger clone lies one nucleotide off. Using the deep immunoSEQ assay, multiplex PCR amplified TCR CDR3 regions from genomic DNA. Genomic DNA extracted from each cell subset was distributed evenly over all wells of several immunoSEQ 96-well plates, and each plate served as one replicate. For sorted subsets, 200 to 250 ng of genomic DNA, equivalent to around 29,000 T cell genomes, went into each replicate PCR. Purified libraries were quantified with a Qubit 3.0 fluorometer, sized on a Bioanalyzer 2100, and re-quantified with the KAPA Library Quantification kit. Every immunoSEQ 96-well plate was sequenced on a separate single-read 150-cycle Illumina NextSeq 550 flow cell. The paper's data handling went like this. The immunoSEQ output contained only junctional sequences without quality scores, so filtering could not match that applied to full-length reads. To assign V/J genes and CDR3, sequences were annotated against IMGT germline references using PyIR, a Python wrapper for IgBLAST v1.9. Reads with weak V/J assignments (E-value above 1e-6), missing CDR3, stop codons, out-of-frame junctions, or ambiguous translated residues were removed. V3J clonotypes were defined as sequences sharing an identical inferred V gene, J gene, and CDR3 amino acid sequence. Percentage overlap between repertoires was calculated by dividing the number of shared unique clonotypes by the size of the smaller repertoire. Three approaches were used to assess repertoire richness: RTK rarefaction, the Chao1 estimator, and Recon v2.1 estimates of unobserved clonotypes. OLGA was used to compute generation probabilities for all TCRbeta clonotypes that the gDNA method yielded from a handful of donors. Imported from immuneACCESS, the table was reduced by TCRdb to in-frame sequences with V and J called. These copies leave out some clones; in studies compared against another copy, an unresolved V gene accounts for under half, and the cause of the remainder is not known. Clonal size and the V and J genes are those of that table, whereas D and trimming came from the DNA. Here the sample has 1.6 million or so clones; just under 99% occur a single time. The ten biggest clones cover about 0.34% of the sample.

The data belong to a study of shared clonotypes between healthy human individuals (dated by TCRdb to the early 2020s). Study-wide context: The cohort comprised a couple of women and a few men aged 18 to 49 years. Between about 0.8 and 9 billion PBMCs per donor were obtained by leukapheresis. For each donor, CD4 naive and CD4 memory were each run on three plates, CD8 naive on two plates, and CD8 memory on one plate. To estimate repertoire size and how much clonotype sharing occurs between individuals, the study deeply sequenced the blood TCR repertoires of about five healthy adults. Different laboratories and diverse techniques were used to prepare libraries and sequence TCR repertoires, to increase sequencing depth and limit assay-specific biases. The research as a whole found: Even with the large sequencing depth, rarefaction of the sorted-subset datasets indicated that sequencing was incomplete. The small number of donors limited the genetic and exposure-history diversity represented. Pairwise subsampling indicated that sequencing depth was expected to affect the degree of clonotype sharing among donors. Compared with non-shared clonotypes, the clonotypes found in all four sorted-subset donors had higher generation probabilities. Sampling was restricted to blood, and TCR repertoires in tissue are likely to differ from TCR repertoires in blood. Sharing across a handful of donors was observed for around 5% of naive CD4, around 3.5% of naive CD8, over 2% of memory CD4, and around 0.44% of memory CD8 clonotypes. Larger estimated clonotype richness was generally found for naive subsets than for memory subsets.

The CDR3 has 14 amino acids, counting the end cysteine and phenylalanine. Just CDR3 DNA is preserved here, 42 bases in frame from base 1. From a lookup of the germline V gene, CDR1 and CDR2 are ENHRY and SYGVKD. V is cut by 4 bases and J by 2 bases, and the space between the germline ends is 12 bases. The donors were healthy, HIV-negative adults who had no recently reported acute infections or vaccinations. Every donor was a Caucasian adult living in Nashville, Tennessee, USA. CD4+ T cells were enriched through magnetic negative selection, after which naive cells were positively selected on CD45RA and the remaining negative fraction served as the memory subset. After blood collection by leukapheresis, PBMCs were isolated using Ficoll-Histopaque density gradient centrifugation and then cryopreserved in the vapor phase of liquid nitrogen. Analytical flow cytometry was used to check the purity and quantity of each magnetically sorted T cell population. Each sorted fraction had its genomic DNA isolated and then quantified by UV absorbance on a Nanodrop 2000c.

This clonotype originated in a man between 25 and 39 years old in good health. The material sequenced was naive CD4+ T cells sorted from blood. Per the publication, the cell subset or site label means: CD45RA+ positively selected. The chain is assembled from TRBV10-3 and TRBJ2-7; a weak D assignment points to TRBD2 (6 bases agree). The CDR3 region has the sequence CAISGGDPPYEQYF. The nucleotide sequence reads as follows: TGTGCCATCAGTGGGGGGGACCCACCCTACGAGCAGTACTTC.